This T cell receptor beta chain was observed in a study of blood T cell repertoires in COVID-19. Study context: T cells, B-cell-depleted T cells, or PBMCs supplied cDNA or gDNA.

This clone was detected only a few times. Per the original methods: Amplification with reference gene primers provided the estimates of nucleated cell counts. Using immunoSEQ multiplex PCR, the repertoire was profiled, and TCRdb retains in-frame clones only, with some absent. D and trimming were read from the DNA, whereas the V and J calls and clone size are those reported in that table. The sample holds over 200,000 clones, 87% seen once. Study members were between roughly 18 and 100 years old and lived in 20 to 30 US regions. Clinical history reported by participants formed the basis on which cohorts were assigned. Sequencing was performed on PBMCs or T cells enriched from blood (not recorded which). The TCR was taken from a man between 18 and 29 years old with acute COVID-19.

The CDR3 sequence: CASSPGQDFSPLHF. CDR3 in DNA: TGTGCCAGCTCCCCGGGACAGGATTTTTCACCCCTCCACTTT. The genes are TRBV18 and TRBJ1-6, with 8 nucleotides matching TRBD1. The CDR3 runs 14 residues. Losses at the gene ends were 6 bases for V and 9 bases for J; bases not matched to a gene: 7. From germline, CDR1 is KGHSH and CDR2 LQKENI. The complete variable domain, with remaining parts taken from reference TRBV18 and TRBJ1-6, reads NAGVMQNPRHLVRRRGQEARLRCSPMKGHSHVYWYRQLPEEGLKFMVYLQKENIIDESGMPKERFSAEFPKEGPSILRIQQVVRGDSAAYFCASSPGQDFSPLHFGNGTRLTVT.